A single sample gave rise to the 20 T cell receptor beta chains below, sequenced in a study of blood T cell repertoires in COVID-19. The protocol was immunoSEQ multiplex PCR, while the TCRdb copy is restricted to in-frame clones and leaves out a portion. Of a few hundred thousand clones in the sample, 86% are singletons; the top ten hold 2% to 2.5%. Sequences were obtained from peripheral blood. The receptors here all came from a woman in her forties or fifties with acute or convalescent COVID-19.

This rearrangement joins TRBV19 to TRBJ1-2; 7 bases fit TRBD1. The CDR3 has 13 amino acids. J gave up 4 bases and V 6 bases, and 5 bases lay outside the gene matches. CDR1 and CDR2 (germline): LNHDA, SQIVND (reference sequence). The CDR3 DNA sequence: TGTGCCAGTAGAGCGGACAGGATCTATGGCTACACCTTC. Its protein product is CASRADRIYGYTF.

The CDR3 loop is CASSPQVNTEAFF. In DNA form, the CDR3 reads TGTGCCAGCAGCCCGCAGGTTAACACTGAAGCTTTCTTT. The V and J genes are TRBV7-3 and TRBJ1-1; no clear D gene. Germline V gene sequence: CDR1 SGHTA, CDR2 FQGTGA. V was clipped by 5 bases and J by 2 bases, with 9 bases between them. The CDR3 is made up of 13 amino acids.

The rearrangement uses TRBV11-2 and TRBJ1-2; a weak D match, TRBD1 (5 bases). Between the trimmed V and J ends, which lost 2 bases and 0 bases, there was a span of 16 bases. The CDR3 has 17 residues. CDR1 and CDR2 from the germline V gene are SGHAT and FQNNGV. CDR3 sequence: CASSLTPFGGANYGYTF. The CDR3 coding sequence is TGTGCCAGCAGCTTAACCCCCTTTGGGGGGGCTAACTATGGCTACACCTTC.

J is TRBJ1-5 and V is TRBV6-1; 7 bases map to TRBD1. CDR1 MNHNS and CDR2 SASEGT come from the germline V gene. After removal of 3 bases from V and 3 bases from J, the junction contained 2 bases not matched to a gene. This CDR3 comprises 14 residues. In DNA, the CDR3 is TGTGCCAGCAGTGATAGGGGGCTCAATCAGCCCCAGCATTTT. Translated: CASSDRGLNQPQHF.

The rearrangement uses TRBV18 and TRBJ1-1, with D hard to call. The V gene lost 4 bases and the J gene lost 5 bases, with 11 bases spanning the gap. The CDR3 runs 13 residues. Germline CDR1 and CDR2: KGHSH and LQKENI. The CDR3 DNA follows: TGTGCCAGCTCACAATGGAGCGAGACTGAAGCTTTCTTT. It encodes CASSQWSETEAFF.

This chain joins TRBV7-2 and TRBJ1-4, with 8 bases that match TRBD1. There are 15 residues in the CDR3. The ends lost 5 bases at V and 4 bases at J; junction bases unmatched: 6. CDR1 is SGHTA, CDR2 FQGNSA, per germline. The DNA for the CDR3 is TGTGCCAGCAGCGCAGGGGGCTACGGTAATGAAAAACTGTTTTTT. This gives the protein CASSAGGYGNEKLFF.

Details on this clone: Other DNA sequences of this sample code for an identical CDR3. The V gene is TRBV19, the J gene TRBJ2-1; TRBD2 matches at 12 bases. The CDR3 runs 16 residues. Germline CDR1 and CDR2: LNHDA and SQIVND (reference sequence). Trimming took 4 bases from V and 4 from J; bases not matched to a gene: 5. CDR3: CASSTRLAGVYNEQFF. DNA for the CDR3: TGTGCCAGTAGTACCAGACTAGCGGGGGTTTACAATGAGCAGTTCTTC.

The chain couples TRBV7-2 to TRBJ2-3; TRBD2 aligns across 7 bases. With 0 bases clipped from V and 4 bases from J, the junction kept 1 base outside the gene matches. The CDR3 runs 14 residues. Germline V gives CDR1 SGHTA, CDR2 FQGNSA. In DNA, the CDR3 is TGTGCCAGCAGCTTAGCCGGACTAGCAGATACGCAGTATTTT. It yields the protein CASSLAGLADTQYF.

V usage is TRBV28 and J usage is TRBJ1-6; D gene ambiguous. Deletions cut 5 bases from V and 8 bases from J, with 10 bases between. Germline V lookup: CDR1 MDHEN, CDR2 SYDVKM. The CDR3 runs 13 residues. This CDR3 reads CASSQRAYSPLHF. Written as DNA, the CDR3 is TGTGCCAGCAGTCAGAGAGCGTATTCACCCCTCCACTTT. Based on the CDR3 plus reference TRBV28 and TRBJ1-6, the full variable domain is DVKVTQSSRYLVKRTGEKVFLECVQDMDHENMFWYRQDPGLGLRLIYFSYDVKMKEKGDIPEGYSVSREKKERFSLILESASTNQTSMYLCASSQRAYSPLHFGNGTRLTVT.

This chain uses TRBV18 with TRBJ2-3; no clear D gene. The CDR3 is 13 residues long. The V gene's germline CDR1 is KGHSH and CDR2 LQKENI. Trimming left V 3 bases short and J 6 bases short, with 10 bases between. The CDR3 region is CASSPLSSDTQYF. Here the CDR3 DNA reads TGTGCCAGCTCACCCCTTAGTTCGGATACGCAGTATTTT.

The chain combines TRBV19 with TRBJ2-1; 8 nucleotides align to TRBD2. Trimming at V came to 6 bases and at J to 8 bases, leaving 6 bases not matched to a gene. The CDR3 is 13 amino acids. Germline V gene lookup returns CDR1 LNHDA and CDR2 SQIVND (reference sequence). CDR3 sequence: CASRKSGSYEQFF. CDR3 DNA: TGTGCCAGTAGGAAGAGCGGGAGCTATGAGCAGTTCTTC.

The chain is built from TRBV6-1 and TRBJ2-3; 10 nucleotides agree with TRBD2. The CDR3 is made up of 17 amino acids. Trimming took 4 bases from V and 2 from J; bases not matched to a gene: 9. Per the germline V gene, CDR1 is MNHNS and CDR2 is SASEGT. This CDR3 reads CASSASSGGVFTDTQYF. The CDR3 DNA is TGTGCCAGCAGTGCCTCTAGCGGGGGCGTATTCACAGATACGCAGTATTTT.

J is TRBJ2-5 and V is TRBV18; the match to TRBD1 covers 10 bases. CDR1 is KGHSH, CDR2 LQKENI, per germline. The CDR3 totals 15 residues. The J segment lost 5 bases and the V segment lost 5 bases, leaving 8 bases of the junction unmatched. The CDR3 spells CASSSRTGGGETQYF. CDR3 nucleotide sequence: TGTGCCAGCTCATCCCGGACAGGGGGAGGGGAGACCCAGTACTTC.

This rearrangement joins TRBV19 to TRBJ1-5, with 7 bases matching TRBD1. J gave up 4 bases and V 7 bases, and 10 bases lay outside the gene matches. This CDR3 region has 15 residues. Germline loops: CDR1 LNHDA, CDR2 SQIVND (reference sequence). The CDR3 reads CASTSAGTANQPQHF. CDR3 nucleotides: TGTGCCAGTACCTCGGCCGGGACAGCGAATCAGCCCCAGCATTTT.

V usage is TRBV11-3 and J usage is TRBJ1-1, with 11 bases that match TRBD1. Unmatched junction bases numbered 7, after V lost 4 bases and J lost 3 bases. The CDR3 consists of 16 residues. Germline V gene sequence: CDR1 SGHNT, CDR2 YENEEA. CDR3: CASSSGQGARYTEAFF. CDR3 nucleotides: TGTGCCAGCAGCTCCGGACAGGGGGCTCGGTACACTGAAGCTTTCTTT.

The chain combines TRBV7-8 with TRBJ1-1, with 8 positions matching TRBD1. The trim removed 6 bases at V and 1 base at J, leaving 4 bases unmatched. The CDR3 extends over 14 amino acids. Germline V CDR1 and CDR2: SGHVS, FQNEAQ. In DNA form, the CDR3 reads TGTGCCAGCAGACCCGGGACAGGGAACACTGAAGCTTTCTTT. This sequence encodes CASRPGTGNTEAFF.

The rearrangement joins TRBV7-9 to TRBJ1-2, with TRBD1 matching over 9 bases. This CDR3 region has 12 residues. Unmatched junction bases numbered 1, after V lost 5 bases and J lost 6 bases. Germline lookup yields CDR1 SEHNR and CDR2 FQNEAQ (reference sequence). CDR3 DNA: TGTGCCAGCAGCCGGACAGGGGATGGCTACACCTTC. Translated, it gives CASSRTGDGYTF.

Concerning this clone: A junction boundary mismatches the germline segment, possibly from a read error. Other DNA variants within this sample encode the same CDR3. The chain links TRBV7-3 to TRBJ2-1, with 8 bases identical to TRBD2. From germline, CDR1 is SGHTA and CDR2 FQGTGA. This CDR3 is built from 15 residues. CDR3 protein: CASSFGGARVNEQFF. The CDR3 nucleotides are TGCGCCAGCAGCTTCGGGGGGGCGCGAGTCAATGAGCAGTTCTTC.

This clone occurred a few times. The rearrangement joins TRBV5-1 to TRBJ2-7; 9 bases align to TRBD2. Trimming cost V 2 bases and J 1 base; bases outside gene matches: 4. The CDR3 totals 15 residues. The germline V gene encodes CDR1 SGHRS and CDR2 YFSETQ. The CDR3 coding sequence is TGCGCCAGCAGCTTTAGCAGCGGGGGGTCCTACGAGCAGTACTTC. It translates to CASSFSSGGSYEQYF. Looking up the rest from reference TRBV5-1 and TRBJ2-7 gives the full variable domain: KAGVTQTPRYLIKTRGQQVTLSCSPISGHRSVSWYQQTPGQGLQFLFEYFSETQRNKGNFPGRFSGRQFSNSRSEMNVSTLELGDSALYLCASSFSSGGSYEQYFGPGTRLTVT.

This rearrangement joins TRBV9 to TRBJ2-3; 7 positions agree with TRBD2. The CDR3 is made up of 14 amino acids. The V gene's germline CDR1 is SGDLS and CDR2 YYNGEE. J gave up 5 bases and V 0 bases, and 3 bases lay outside the gene matches. This CDR3 is CASSVEPGGDTQYF. CDR3 DNA: TGTGCCAGCAGCGTAGAGCCGGGAGGAGATACGCAGTATTTT.